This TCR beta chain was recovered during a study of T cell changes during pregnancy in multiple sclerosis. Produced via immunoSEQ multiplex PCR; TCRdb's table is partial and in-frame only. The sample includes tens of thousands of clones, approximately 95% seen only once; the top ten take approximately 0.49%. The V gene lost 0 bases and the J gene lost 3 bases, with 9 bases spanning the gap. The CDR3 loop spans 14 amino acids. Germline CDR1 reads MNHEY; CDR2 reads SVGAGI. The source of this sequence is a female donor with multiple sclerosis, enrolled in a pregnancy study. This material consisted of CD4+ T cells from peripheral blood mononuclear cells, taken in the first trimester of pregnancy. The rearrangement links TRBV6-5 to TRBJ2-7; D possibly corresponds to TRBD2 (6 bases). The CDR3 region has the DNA TGTGCCAGCAGTTACTCTGGGGGGAACTACGAGCAGTACTTC. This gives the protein CASSYSGGNYEQYF.